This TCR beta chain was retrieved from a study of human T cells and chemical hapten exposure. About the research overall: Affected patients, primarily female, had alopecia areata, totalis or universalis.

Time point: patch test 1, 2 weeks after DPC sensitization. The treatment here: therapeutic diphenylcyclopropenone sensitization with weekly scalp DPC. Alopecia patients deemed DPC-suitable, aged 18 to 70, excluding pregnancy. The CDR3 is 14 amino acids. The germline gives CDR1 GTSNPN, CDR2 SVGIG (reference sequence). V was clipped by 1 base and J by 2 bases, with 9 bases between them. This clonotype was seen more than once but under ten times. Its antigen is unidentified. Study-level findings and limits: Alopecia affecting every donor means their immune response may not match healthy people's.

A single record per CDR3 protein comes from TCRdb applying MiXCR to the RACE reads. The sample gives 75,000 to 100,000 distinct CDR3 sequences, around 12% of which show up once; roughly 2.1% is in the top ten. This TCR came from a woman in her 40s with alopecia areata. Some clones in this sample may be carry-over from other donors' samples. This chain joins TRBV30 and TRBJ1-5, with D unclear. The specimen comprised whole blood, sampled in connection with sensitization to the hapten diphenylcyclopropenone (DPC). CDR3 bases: TGTGCCTGGAGTGGAACTGGAGGCAATCAGCCCCAGCATTTT. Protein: CAWSGTGGNQPQHF. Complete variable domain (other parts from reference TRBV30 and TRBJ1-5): SQTIHQWPATLVQPVGSPLSLECTVEGTSNPNLYWYRQAAGRGLQLLFYSVGIGQISSEVPQNLSASRPQDRQFILSSKKLLLSDSGFYLCAWSGTGGNQPQHFGDGTRLSIL.